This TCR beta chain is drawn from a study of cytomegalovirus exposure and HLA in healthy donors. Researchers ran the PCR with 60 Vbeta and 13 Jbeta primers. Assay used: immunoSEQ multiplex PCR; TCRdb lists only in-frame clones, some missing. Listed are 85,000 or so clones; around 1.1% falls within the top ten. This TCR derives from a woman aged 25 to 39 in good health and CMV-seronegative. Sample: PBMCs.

The CDR3 DNA sequence: TGTGCCAGCAGGTCCGGGACTAGCGGGAGGGTGGTTACGCAGTATTTT. It yields the protein CASRSGTSGRVVTQYF. This chain connects TRBV27 to TRBJ2-3, with TRBD2 matching 16 bases. In germline, CDR1 is MNHEY, CDR2 SMNVEV (reference sequence). V shed 6 bases, J shed 8 bases, and the junction held 8 bases outside the gene matches. The CDR3 length is 16 residues.